This T cell receptor beta chain comes out of a study of technical replicates of blood from a handful of donors. The method was immunoSEQ multiplex PCR; TCRdb's version includes in-frame clones alone and lacks a portion of them. Among 85,000 to 100,000 clones listed, around 95% were seen once. Germline CDR1 is ENHRY and CDR2 is SYGVKD. J was trimmed by 4 bases and V by 3 bases; bases with no gene match: 8. This CDR3 contains 16 residues. This clonotype was sampled from a human donor in good health. The specimen was T cells isolated from PBMCs. The chain links TRBV10-3 to TRBJ2-2, with TRBD2 matching over 7 bases. CDR3 nucleotides: TGTGCCATCAGTGAAAAGGCACTAGCGATCACCGGGGAGCTGTTTTTT. Amino acids: CAISEKALAITGELFF.